Listed here are 30 T cell receptor beta chains from one sample, sequenced in a study of blood T cell repertoires in COVID-19. TCRdb's table, derived via immunoSEQ multiplex PCR, lists solely in-frame clones and lacks some. The sample yields 130,000 to 150,000 clones, roughly 79% seen once. Source material: peripheral blood. The source is a human donor with acute or convalescent COVID-19. The donor label of this sample is uncertain.

The chain has TRBV2 and TRBJ1-2; no clear D. Germline V gives CDR1 SNHLY, CDR2 FYNNEI. The CDR3 consists of 15 residues. V gave up 5 bases and J gave up 7 bases, with 20 bases separating them. Here the CDR3 DNA reads TGTGCCAGCAGTACAGAGACCGTAGGAGGTGGTGGCTACACCTTC. Its translation: CASSTETVGGGGYTF.

The chain carries TRBV5-1 and TRBJ1-3; 12 bases map to TRBD1. Germline values: CDR1 SGHRS, CDR2 YFSETQ. The CDR3 loop spans 15 amino acids. V lost 3 bases, J lost 10 bases, and 8 bases stayed unmatched. Written as DNA, the CDR3 is TGCGCCAGCAGCTGGGGACAGGGGGCTTACGGGACCATATATTTT. Its translation: CASSWGQGAYGTIYF.

V gene TRBV6-5 combines with J gene TRBJ1-2; 11 bases are shared with TRBD1. Germline CDR1 is MNHEY and CDR2 is SVGAGI. The junction had 3 bases not matched to a gene; V was cut back by 5 bases and J by 4 bases. This CDR3 comprises 14 residues. Here the CDR3 DNA reads TGTGCCAGCAGTCCCGGGACAGGGGGCTATGGCTACACCTTC. Translating gives CASSPGTGGYGYTF.

The gene calls are TRBV11-2 and TRBJ2-7; 7 nucleotides line up with TRBD1. V lost 4 bases, J lost 5 bases, and 8 bases stayed unmatched. The CDR3 contains 14 residues. In germline, CDR1 is SGHAT, CDR2 FQNNGV. The CDR3, as DNA: TGTGCCAGCAGCTCAGGGGGTCAGGGCAACGAGCAGTACTTC. Amino acids: CASSSGGQGNEQYF.

The chain joins TRBV19 to TRBJ2-6; D not certain. CDR3 size: 14 residues. Germline V gives CDR1 LNHDA, CDR2 SQIVND (reference sequence). V was cut by 3 bases and J by 0 bases, with 3 bases left in between. The CDR3 sequence is CASSISSGANVLTF. The CDR3 nucleotides are TGTGCCAGTAGTATCAGCTCTGGGGCCAACGTCCTGACTTTC. Combining the CDR3 with reference TRBV19 and TRBJ2-6 gives the whole variable domain DGGITQSPKYLFRKEGQNVTLSCEQNLNHDAMYWYRQDPGQGLRLIYYSQIVNDFQKGDIAEGYSVSREKKESFPLTVTSAQKNPTAFYLCASSISSGANVLTFGAGSRLTVL.

J is TRBJ1-2 and V is TRBV7-9; the D gene is possibly TRBD1 (6 bases). Trimming removed 6 bases at V and 4 bases at J, with 18 bases between. Per the germline V gene, CDR1 is SEHNR and CDR2 is FQNEAQ (reference sequence). This CDR3 region has 15 residues. CDR3 in amino acids: CASSLRQVLGYGYTF. CDR3 sequence (DNA): TGTGCCAGCAGTTTAAGACAGGTTTTAGGCTATGGCTACACCTTC. Full variable domain (rest looked up from reference TRBV7-9 and TRBJ1-2): DTGVSQNPRHKITKRGQNVTFRCDPISEHNRLYWYRQTLGQGPEFLTYFQNEAQLEKSRLLSDRFSAERPKGSFSTLEIQRTEQGDSAMYLCASSLRQVLGYGYTFGSGTRLTVV.

A word on this clone: The junction differs from germline at one of its ends, possibly a read error. The chain is built from TRBV7-8 and TRBJ2-6; 10 bases are shared with TRBD1. This CDR3 is built from 20 residues. Germline CDR1 is SGHVS and CDR2 is FQNEAQ. The CDR3 region has the DNA TGTGCCAGCAGGTTAGACCACCTGGGGACAGGGGCGACAGGGGCCAACGTCCTGACTTTC. Translated, it gives CASRLDHLGTGATGANVLTF.

This chain joins TRBV30 and TRBJ1-2; D gene ambiguous. The CDR3 has 14 amino acids. Germline V CDR1 and CDR2: GTSNPN, SVGIG (reference sequence). V gave up 0 bases and J gave up 8 bases, with 16 bases separating them. Written as DNA, the CDR3 is TGTGCCTGGAGTGTAAAGGTCGCCCGAGGGGGCTACACCTTC. Protein product: CAWSVKVARGGYTF. Combining the CDR3 with reference TRBV30 and TRBJ1-2 gives the whole variable domain SQTIHQWPATLVQPVGSPLSLECTVEGTSNPNLYWYRQAAGRGLQLLFYSVGIGQISSEVPQNLSASRPQDRQFILSSKKLLLSDSGFYLCAWSVKVARGGYTFGSGTRLTVV.

The chain carries TRBV5-1 and TRBJ2-7; D is possibly TRBD1 (6 bases). From germline, CDR1 is SGHRS and CDR2 YFSETQ. With 4 bases removed from V and 1 base from J, the gap between germline ends came to 9 bases. There are 13 residues in the CDR3. The CDR3 region is CASSPRGSYEQYF. The CDR3 DNA reads as TGCGCCAGCAGCCCCAGGGGTTCCTACGAGCAGTACTTC.

Points on this clone: A read error may produce the germline difference seen at one junction end. V is TRBV14 and J is TRBJ1-6; TRBD1 is a possible D gene (5 bases). The CDR3 sequence is 18 residues long. Looked up from germline, CDR1 is SGHDN and CDR2 is FVKESK. CDR3 loop: CASSQRSPGKVYYSPLHF. The CDR3 DNA reads as TGTGCCAGCAGCCAAAGAAGCCCAGGGAAAGTCTATTATTCACCCCTCCACTTT.

Concerning this clone itself: At the DNA level, this CDR3 is encoded by other sequences in the same sample as well. V and J are TRBV24-1 and TRBJ2-5; 11 bases map to TRBD1. V shed 3 bases, J shed 5 bases, and the junction held 7 bases outside the gene matches. The CDR3 is made up of 16 amino acids. Per the germline V gene, CDR1 is KGHDR and CDR2 is SFDVKD. The CDR3 protein is CATSDPGTGGGETQYF. The DNA for the CDR3 is TGTGCCACCAGTGATCCCGGGACAGGGGGAGGGGAGACCCAGTACTTC.

The chain recombines TRBV12-3 or TRBV12-4 with TRBJ1-1; D might be TRBD1 (6 bases). The CDR3 covers 13 residues. Trimming shortened V by 9 bases and J by 2 bases, and 13 bases separated the two germline ends. CDR3 sequence: CASTGGANTEAFF. In nucleotides, the CDR3 is TGTGCCAGTACCGGGGGGGCCAACACTGAAGCTTTCTTT.

The V and J genes are TRBV30 and TRBJ2-3; 10 nucleotides match TRBD2. The CDR3 has 16 amino acids. J lost 2 bases, V lost 6 bases, and 11 bases had no gene match. Per germline, CDR1 GTSNPN and CDR2 SVGIG (reference sequence). The chain's CDR3 is CACRHFSGGLTDTQYF. CDR3 nucleotide sequence: TGTGCCTGTCGACACTTTAGCGGGGGGCTCACAGATACGCAGTATTTT.

The CDR3 coding sequence is TGTGCCAGCAGCCCATGGACAGGGAAGGACACCGGGGAGCTGTTTTTT. Amino acids: CASSPWTGKDTGELFF. This chain uses TRBV9 with TRBJ2-2; 8 positions match TRBD1. CDR1 SGDLS and CDR2 YYNGEE come from the germline V gene. CDR3 length: 16 amino acids. The V and J ends lost 4 bases and 3 bases, in that order; junction bases with no gene match: 8.

Comment on this clone: An end of the junction differs from the germline gene, which may be a read error. The chain recombines TRBV6-4 with TRBJ1-1; TRBD1 agrees at 11 bases. This CDR3 comprises 15 residues. Germline V lookup: CDR1 MRHNA, CDR2 SNTAGT. CDR3 sequence reads: CASTPGQGVNTEAFF. The CDR3 nucleotides read TGTGCCAGCACTCCGGGACAGGGGGTGAATACTGAAGCTTTCTTT.

The CDR3 loop is CASSLWHYEKLFF. As DNA, the CDR3 is TGTGCCAGCAGTTTATGGCACTACGAAAAACTGTTTTTT. The chain joins TRBV28 to TRBJ1-4; D ambiguous. Looked up from germline, CDR1 is MDHEN and CDR2 is SYDVKM. The CDR3 loop spans 13 amino acids. Between the trimmed V and J ends, which lost 0 bases and 8 bases, there was a span of 7 bases.

This chain uses TRBV2 with TRBJ1-2; D not certain. This CDR3 contains 12 residues. CDR1 is SNHLY, CDR2 FYNNEI, per germline. The V end was cut by 8 bases, the J end by 4 bases, with 11 bases between. CDR3 in amino acids: CASSGQAYGYTF. The CDR3 DNA is TGTGCCAGCTCTGGTCAGGCCTATGGCTACACCTTC. Full variable domain (remainder filled in from reference TRBV2 and TRBJ1-2): EPEVTQTPSHQVTQMGQEVILRCVPISNHLYFYWYRQILGQKVEFLVSFYNNEISEKSEIFDDQFSVERPDGSNFTLKIRSTKLEDSAMYFCASSGQAYGYTFGSGTRLTVV.

The chain carries TRBV9 and TRBJ2-3; tentative D call: TRBD2 (6 bases). Germline CDR1 and CDR2: SGDLS and YYNGEE. CDR3 length: 16 amino acids. V lost 2 bases and J lost 3, with 16 bases in between. The DNA of the CDR3 is TGTGCCAGCAGCGTTCTAGGTCGGCTAGCGACAGATACGCAGTATTTT. Encoded protein: CASSVLGRLATDTQYF.

The chain carries TRBV11-2 and TRBJ2-1, with 13 positions matching TRBD2. CDR3 size: 16 residues. The ends lost 5 bases at V and 5 bases at J; junction bases unmatched: 6. Germline V gives CDR1 SGHAT, CDR2 FQNNGV. CDR3: CASSRGLAGVDNEQFF. CDR3 DNA sequence: TGTGCCAGCAGCCGCGGACTAGCGGGGGTAGACAATGAGCAGTTCTTC.

The gene calls are TRBV5-1 and TRBJ2-3; TRBD2 might be the D (6 bases). The germline V and J ends were trimmed by 4 bases and 0 bases, with 12 bases remaining between them. The CDR3 covers 15 residues. Germline CDR1 is SGHRS and CDR2 is YFSETQ. In DNA, the CDR3 is TGCGCCAGCAGCCATAGTAGCGGAAGCACAGATACGCAGTATTTT. It specifies CASSHSSGSTDTQYF.

The gene calls are TRBV19 and TRBJ2-7, with 9 bases fitting TRBD1. Germline values: CDR1 LNHDA, CDR2 SQIVND (reference sequence). The CDR3 spans 15 residues. With 6 bases clipped from V and 3 bases from J, the junction kept 9 bases outside the gene matches. The chain's CDR3 is CASRSPGDRVYEQYF. The CDR3 DNA follows: TGTGCCAGTAGATCCCCTGGGGACAGGGTCTACGAGCAGTACTTC. Filled out from reference TRBV19 and TRBJ2-7, the complete variable domain reads DGGITQSPKYLFRKEGQNVTLSCEQNLNHDAMYWYRQDPGQGLRLIYYSQIVNDFQKGDIAEGYSVSREKKESFPLTVTSAQKNPTAFYLCASRSPGDRVYEQYFGPGTRLTVT.

The chain employs TRBV30 and TRBJ2-3; 9 bases fit TRBD1. The germline CDR1 and CDR2 sequences are GTSNPN and SVGIG (reference sequence). V trimming: 4 bases; J trimming: 1 base; junction bases outside the gene matches: 6. CDR3 length equals 15 residues. The CDR3 region is CAWNIRDRGTDTQYF. Here the CDR3 DNA reads TGTGCCTGGAATATCCGGGACAGGGGCACAGATACGCAGTATTTT.

The chain links TRBV5-1 to TRBJ1-2; 7 bases agree with TRBD1. V dropped 0 bases and J dropped 8; count of bases not matched to a gene: 4. CDR1 is SGHRS and CDR2 is YFSETQ in the germline V gene. The CDR3 runs to 13 residues. Here the CDR3 reads CASSLDRGNGYTF. Written as DNA, the CDR3 is TGCGCCAGCAGCTTGGACAGGGGAAACGGCTACACCTTC.

The chain employs TRBV3-1 (or the pseudogene TRBV3-2) and TRBJ2-2; D gene ambiguous. CDR1 is LGHDT, CDR2 YNNKEL, per germline (reference sequence). This CDR3 is 14 amino acids long. V shed 0 bases and J shed 4 bases, with 6 bases lying between them. The CDR3 DNA follows: TGTGCCAGCAGCCAAGAGACGGGCACCGGGGAGCTGTTTTTT. This gives the protein CASSQETGTGELFF.

J is TRBJ1-1 and V is TRBV30; D gene unclear. The V end was cut by 0 bases, the J end by 5 bases, with 4 bases between. The CDR3 is 11 residues long. The V gene's germline CDR1 is GTSNPN and CDR2 SVGIG (reference sequence). In nucleotides, the CDR3 is TGTGCCTGGAGTGTACTGACTGAAGCTTTCTTT. Amino acid sequence: CAWSVLTEAFF.

The rearrangement uses TRBV6-5 and TRBJ1-5, with 7 nucleotides matching TRBD1. This CDR3 has 16 amino acids. In germline, CDR1 is MNHEY, CDR2 SVGAGI. The junction had 12 bases not matched to a gene; V was cut back by 3 bases and J by 7 bases. CDR3 sequence: CASSYQDRRIGQPQHF. In DNA form, the CDR3 reads TGTGCCAGCAGTTATCAGGACAGGCGTATTGGGCAGCCCCAGCATTTT.

The chain combines TRBV7-9 with TRBJ1-4; TRBD1 agrees at 7 bases. V lost 5 bases, J lost 7 bases, and 7 bases stayed unmatched. Germline values: CDR1 SEHNR, CDR2 FQNEAQ (reference sequence). The CDR3 is 14 amino acids. CDR3 bases: TGTGCCAGCAGCGCTAGACAGGGAGTTGAAAAACTGTTTTTT. It yields the protein CASSARQGVEKLFF.

The chain carries TRBV6-1 and TRBJ1-2; TRBD1 matches at 7 bases. Germline CDR1 MNHNS, CDR2 SASEGT. The CDR3 consists of 15 residues. The trim removed 2 bases at V and 7 bases at J, leaving 10 bases unmatched. The CDR3 reads CASSERGGQLSGYTF. CDR3 nucleotides: TGTGCCAGCAGTGAACGGGGGGGACAGTTGTCTGGCTACACCTTC.

This chain joins TRBV6-4 and TRBJ1-2; D perhaps matches TRBD1 (5 bases). The V end lost 0 bases, the J end lost 1 base, and 6 bases lay between the germline ends. In germline, CDR1 is MRHNA, CDR2 SNTAGT. The CDR3 length is 14 residues. DNA of the CDR3: TGTGCCAGCAGTGACTCAAGGGGTAACTATGGCTACACCTTC. Translated, it gives CASSDSRGNYGYTF.

The V and J genes are TRBV29-1 and TRBJ1-1; D not certain. Germline V lookup: CDR1 SQVTM, CDR2 ANQGSEA. V dropped 0 bases and J dropped 3 bases, with 11 bases sitting between them. The CDR3 extends over 14 amino acids. The CDR3 protein is CSVEEEDSYTEAFF. Written as DNA, the CDR3 is TGCAGCGTTGAAGAGGAGGACTCTTACACTGAAGCTTTCTTT.